This T cell receptor beta chain was sequenced in a study of blood T cell dynamics during melanoma immunotherapy (TCRdb year 2020). With respect to the entire study: Patients with metastatic melanoma were treated with first-line pembrolizumab or nivolumab plus ipilimumab as standard of care in the United Kingdom. To find early correlates of response, the study profiled the peripheral T cell receptor repertoires of patients with metastatic melanoma both before and after one cycle of checkpoint inhibitor therapy. The training cohort was made up of consecutive patients, while a further independent group of patients from the same centre was pooled to form an external validation set.

Including cysteine and phenylalanine, the CDR3 has 13 amino acids. The read is trimmed to its CDR3 DNA, 39 bases read in frame from base 1. V is pared back by 1 base and J by 6 bases, with 5 bases lying between the germline termini. Looking up the germline V gene yields CDR1 SGDLS and CDR2 YYNGEE. This sample's time point label indicates: week 3, after first cycle of checkpoint inhibitor. Blood samples were collected before treatment (T0) and at week 3 (W3), after the first cycle of checkpoint blockade. Except for two patients with rapid clinical progression, response was assessed 12 weeks after the first infusion by RECIST 1.1; disease control meant complete response, partial response or stable disease. Patients with prior systemic cancer treatment, concomitant immunosuppressant therapy or synchronous other active malignancies were excluded. Both bulk PBMC and plasma cell-free DNA were sequenced for TCR beta so that circulating cells and T cell turnover could be tracked. Lymphoprep and SepMate tubes were used to isolate PBMC from blood, and red cell lysis was then performed. DNA from PBMC and sorted T cell subsets was extracted with QIAamp DNA Blood Mini kits.

In the case of this clone: The antigen it recognizes is unknown. No base quality values were provided; no much bigger clone lies one nucleotide off.

Every bulk PBMC sample was loaded with the same fixed amount of approximately 330 ng of DNA. Following the manufacturer instructions, the immunoSEQ TCRb Assay kit was used to amplify TCR beta CDR3 sequences from genomic DNA. The KAPA Library Quantification Kit for Illumina platforms was used to quantify the pooled libraries by qPCR. Pooled libraries were sequenced on an Illumina NextSeq 500, clustered at about 0.55-1.2 pM. The published analysis was carried out like this. TCR data were analyzed with immunoSEQ ANALYZER and the R LymphoSeq package. A rearrangement efficiency score was calculated as productive divided by the sum of productive and non-productive CDR3 sequences. Clonality was assessed using the Gini coefficient and diversity using the Renyi index at alpha=1, with pairwise comparisons between timepoints within each patient. Clonal relatedness used an edit distance of 3, and repertoire similarity used the Bhattacharyya coefficient, both computed in LymphoSeq. To classify response, a linear discriminant analysis based on week-3 changes in clonality and diversity was built with the R MASS and caret packages. TCRdb re-hosts the immuneACCESS table, in-frame sequences only. Its copies lack some clones; in the studies checked, an unresolved V gene accounts for under half of them, and the cause for the rest is not known. That table furnishes V, J and clone size, whereas the DNA furnished D and trimming. The sample yields about 7,600 clones; more than 75% were counted once. The ten largest clones take up 2.3% of the sample.

Here is what the overall study found, with its caveats: The relatively small sample size was acknowledged as a potential limitation on generalization of the results. Unlike progressors, patients who went on to achieve disease control showed a bifurcated reorganization of the PBMC repertoire at W3, with either increased clonality or increased diversity. Whether the T cell clones behind the repertoire changes were melanoma-specific or instead reflected general immune activation was something the study could not determine.

The TCR originated in a human donor with melanoma. The chain employs TRBV9 and TRBJ1-6; the D gene cannot be resolved reliably. Sample: blood, taken from a patient treated with checkpoint blockade. CDR3 reads: CASSVQSNSPLHF. DNA sequence: TGTGCCAGCAGCGTACAGAGTAATTCACCCCTCCACTTT.